The clone carrying this T cell receptor (beta chain) was seen a few times. Its antigen remains unknown. This sample is part of a study of cytomegalovirus exposure and HLA in healthy donors. The CDR3 sequence is 15 residues long. Germline V gene sequence: CDR1 SGHVS, CDR2 FQNEAQ. V lost 0 bases to trimming and J lost 8 bases, with 13 bases between them. The primer mix had 60 Vbeta and 13 Jbeta primers. Measured with immunoSEQ multiplex PCR; TCRdb has only the in-frame clones, and not every one. The data contain roughly 130,000 clones, roughly four fifths of them singletons. Broader study findings: V- and J-gene trimming in TCR beta was tied to a missense DCLRE1C variant by an analysis performed later.

The sequence was obtained from a male donor in good health and CMV-seropositive. This chain connects TRBV7-8 to TRBJ1-4; possibly TRBD1 for D (6 bases). The sequenced material came from PBMCs. This chain's CDR3 is CASSLAGRGREKLFF. CDR3 in DNA: TGTGCCAGCAGCTTAGCTGGCAGGGGCAGAGAAAAACTGTTTTTT.